The source of this T cell receptor (beta chain) is a study of identical twins. A template switching step contributed a universal primer site, while unique molecular identifiers were present in the cDNA. In TCRdb, the 5' RACE reads were re-called with MiXCR into one record per CDR3 protein. The sample lists 1.5 million to 2 million distinct CDR3 sequences; roughly a third were seen once. Study results and caveats: Beta out-of-frame sequences showed weaker excess twin sharing. Reduced insertions were recorded for abundant cord blood beta clonotypes, with no such pattern in memory repertoires.

Regarding this clonotype: Antigen: not known.

CDR1 and CDR2 from the germline V gene are MNHEY and SVGAGI. The CDR3 consists of 16 residues. The V segment lost 2 bases and the J segment 5 bases; nucleotides outside the gene matches: 10. The source material was cord blood. The TCR sequence derives from a newborn girl in good health. The rearrangement uses TRBV6-5 and TRBJ1-2, with 8 nucleotides matching TRBD1. The DNA of the CDR3 is TGTGCCAGCAGTTACAAACGACAGGGGATGGGGTATGGCTACACCTTC. Amino acids: CASSYKRQGMGYGYTF.